The 7 T cell receptor beta chains below all came from one sample that was sequenced in a study of shared clonotypes between healthy human individuals. Clones were sequenced by immunoSEQ multiplex PCR, and TCRdb holds only the in-frame ones, with some missing. Altogether 450,000 to 500,000 clones are present, 65% to 80% being singletons, with the ten largest covering about 12%. What was sequenced was PBMCs. These receptors were taken from a woman in her thirties or forties in good health. Some clones in this sample may be carry-over from other donors' samples.

This clone was picked up a small number of times. The CDR3 protein is CASSQDPGGGQPQHF. CDR3 DNA: TGTGCCAGCAGCCAAGATCCGGGGGGTGGTCAGCCCCAGCATTTT. The V call is TRBV4-2, the J call TRBJ1-5; D possibly corresponds to TRBD1 (5 bases). V was shortened by 0 bases and J by 6 bases, with 12 bases between the two germline ends. CDR3 size: 15 residues. Germline loops: CDR1 LGHNA, CDR2 YNFKEQ.

V gene TRBV10-3 combines with J gene TRBJ2-1; TRBD1 matches at 9 bases. Per germline, CDR1 ENHRY and CDR2 SYGVKD. Trimming took 10 bases from V and 6 from J; bases not matched to a gene: 7. The CDR3 consists of 13 residues. The CDR3 is CATDRGDGNEQFF. The CDR3 bases are TGTGCCACCGACAGGGGGGACGGCAATGAGCAGTTCTTC.

The chain combines TRBV11-1 with TRBJ1-4; 7 bases line up with TRBD1. The CDR3 runs to 14 residues. With V trimmed by 7 bases and J by 3 bases, 5 bases remained unmatched. Per the germline V gene, CDR1 is SGHAT and CDR2 is FQDESV (reference sequence). This chain's CDR3 is CASTDRDPNEKLFF. The CDR3 DNA reads as TGTGCCAGCACCGACAGGGACCCTAATGAAAAACTGTTTTTT.

The gene calls are TRBV11-2 and TRBJ2-7; 13 bases align to TRBD2. The CDR3 has 15 amino acids. From germline, CDR1 is SGHAT and CDR2 FQNNGV. Trimming took 8 bases from V and 2 from J; bases not matched to a gene: 6. The CDR3 nucleotides read TGTGCCAGCCGGGGACTAGCGGGACGACCCTACGAGCAGTACTTC. Translating it yields CASRGLAGRPYEQYF.

This clone occurred a few times. The J gene is TRBJ2-3, the V gene TRBV4-2; D unresolved. There are 12 residues in the CDR3. The V end lost 4 bases, the J end lost 5 bases, and 7 bases lay between the germline ends. Germline V gives CDR1 LGHNA, CDR2 YNFKEQ. This chain's CDR3 is CASSPSGDTQYF. CDR3 nucleotides: TGTGCCAGCAGCCCCTCGGGAGATACGCAGTATTTT.

This sequence joins TRBV21-1 and TRBJ2-1; TRBD2, the D gene given by the table, was not confirmed from the DNA. TRBV21-1 counts as a pseudogene. This CDR3 comprises 11 residues. The CDR3 nucleotides read TGTGCCAGCAGCTCTGCGGGCGAGCAGTTCTTC. It yields the protein CASSSAGEQFF.

This clone appeared once. The rearrangement links TRBV28 to TRBJ2-1; D gene uncertain. This CDR3 spans 15 amino acids. Germline CDR1 MDHEN, CDR2 SYDVKM. The ends were cut back, 3 bases at V and 7 bases at J, with 16 bases in the middle. This CDR3 reads CASSFPRAALNEQFF. The CDR3 DNA is TGTGCCAGCAGTTTCCCCCGTGCTGCCCTAAATGAGCAGTTCTTC.